This T cell receptor beta chain appears in the sequencing data of a study of T cells in Graves' hyperthyroidism and ophthalmopathy. Amplification targeted TCR beta CDR3 regions from RNA transcripts. TCR CDR3 underwent first-round RT-PCR with the HTBI primer set. TCRdb redid the calling of the multiplex PCR reads with MiXCR, one entry per CDR3 protein. The data hold 300,000 to 500,000 distinct CDR3 sequences, with 11% to 15% observed a single time. CDR3 length equals 12 residues. Germline CDR1 LNHNV, CDR2 YYDKDF (reference sequence). The V gene lost 0 bases and the J gene lost 4 bases, with 3 bases spanning the gap. This clonotype came up many times.

Sequencing was performed on blood. The sequence was obtained from a man aged 50 to 60 with Graves' ophthalmopathy. The chain couples TRBV15 to TRBJ1-1; D ambiguous. CDR3 residues: CATSREATEAFF. The CDR3 region has the DNA TGTGCCACCAGCAGAGAAGCCACTGAAGCTTTCTTT.